What follows are 20 T cell receptor beta chains derived from one specimen sequenced in a study of response to subunit inactivated influenza vaccine. TCRdb passed the RT-PCR reads through MiXCR, listing each CDR3 protein once. Of roughly 650,000 distinct CDR3 sequences in the sample, approximately 14% were seen once. The sequencing used PBMCs from blood, collected roughly 15 days before vaccination. These receptors all come from a man aged 45-65 years who received an inactivated influenza vaccine.

This chain connects TRBV5-1 to TRBJ1-1; D not resolved. The ends were cut back, 0 bases at V and 2 bases at J, with 11 bases in the middle. From germline, CDR1 is SGHRS and CDR2 YFSETQ. The CDR3 extends over 15 amino acids. The CDR3 DNA is TGCGCCAGCAGCTTGGACGGCACATTTAACACTGAAGCTTTCTTT. Translating it yields CASSLDGTFNTEAFF.

This clonotype has just a few counts. The gene calls are TRBV20-1 and TRBJ1-6, with TRBD1 matching over 8 bases. Germline V lookup: CDR1 DFQATT, CDR2 SNEGSKA (reference sequence). CDR3 size: 15 residues. Trimming took 3 bases from V and 7 from J; bases not matched to a gene: 8. The CDR3, as DNA: TGCAGTGCTAGTCCTGGGGGGACAGGCAATTCACCCCTCCACTTT. This encodes CSASPGGTGNSPLHF.

This clonotype was seen more than once but under ten times. V and J are TRBV20-1 and TRBJ2-2; D remains unclear. Trimming removed 4 bases at V and 3 bases at J, with 6 bases between. Germline lookup yields CDR1 DFQATT and CDR2 SNEGSKA (reference sequence). The CDR3 spans 12 residues. Here the CDR3 DNA reads TGCAGTGCTAAGAATGACACCGGGGAGCTGTTTTTT. Translated, it gives CSAKNDTGELFF.

This clonotype showed up just a few times. This sequence joins TRBV6-2 or TRBV6-3 and TRBJ2-2; a weak D match, TRBD2 (5 bases). The V and J ends lost 4 bases and 6 bases respectively, with 9 bases between them. The V gene's germline CDR1 is MNHEY and CDR2 SVGEGT. The length of the CDR3 is 13 residues. The CDR3 is CASSFGRAGELFF. CDR3 nucleotides: TGTGCCAGCAGTTTCGGGCGGGCCGGGGAGCTGTTTTTT.

The count of this clonotype is one. The V and J genes are TRBV20-1 and TRBJ1-2; D call uncertain. Trimming took off 3 bases at V and 8 bases at J, with 19 bases between the two ends. This CDR3 has 14 amino acids. Germline CDR1 reads DFQATT; CDR2 reads SNEGSKA (reference sequence). The CDR3 region is CSASLRTGFSGYTF. CDR3 nucleotide sequence: TGCAGTGCTAGCCTAAGGACGGGTTTTAGCGGCTACACCTTC.

The gene calls are TRBV5-1 and TRBJ2-2; 9 bases match TRBD1. J gave up 2 bases and V 5 bases, and 7 bases lay outside the gene matches. The CDR3 runs 16 residues. Germline assignment: CDR1 SGHRS and CDR2 YFSETQ. This CDR3 is CASRPPGQGNTGELFF. CDR3 bases: TGCGCCAGCAGACCACCGGGACAGGGTAACACCGGGGAGCTGTTTTTT.

Only a few counts were recorded for this clonotype. This chain uses TRBV12-3 or TRBV12-4 with TRBJ2-5, with 8 positions matching TRBD2. The length of the CDR3 is 13 residues. Losses at the gene ends were 7 bases for V and 1 base for J; bases not matched to a gene: 2. The CDR3 sequence is CASTSGPQETQYF. CDR3 DNA: TGTGCCAGCACTAGCGGGCCCCAAGAGACCCAGTACTTC.

The sample holds many counts of this clonotype. V gene TRBV11-2 combines with J gene TRBJ2-7, with TRBD2 as a possible D gene (6 bases). This CDR3 spans 15 amino acids. Germline CDR1 and CDR2: SGHAT and FQNNGV. Trimming took 1 base from V and 0 from J, leaving 10 bases between them. The CDR3: CASSLVGGSSYEQYF. In nucleotides, the CDR3 is TGTGCCAGCAGCTTAGTTGGGGGGAGCTCCTACGAGCAGTACTTC.

For the CDR3, the DNA is TGTGCCAGCAGCACCAGCGGGAGGGCCTATCGGGGCTACAATGAGCAGTTCTTC. Amino acid sequence: CASSTSGRAYRGYNEQFF. V and J are TRBV11-1 and TRBJ2-1; 10 nucleotides line up with TRBD2. This CDR3 is 18 amino acids long. V was clipped by 5 bases and J by 3 bases; unmatched bases: 13. Germline V lookup: CDR1 SGHAT, CDR2 FQDESV (reference sequence).

The chain joins TRBV28 to TRBJ2-3; D might be TRBD1 or TRBD2, each matching 6 bases. V was cut by 6 bases and J by 6 bases, with 16 bases left in between. The CDR3 totals 14 residues. Looked up from germline, CDR1 is MDHEN and CDR2 is SYDVKM. DNA for the CDR3: TGTGCCAGCAGAGGGGGACTTCCCCCGGATACGCAGTATTTT. Amino acids: CASRGGLPPDTQYF. The full variable domain, completed using reference TRBV28 and TRBJ2-3, is DVKVTQSSRYLVKRTGEKVFLECVQDMDHENMFWYRQDPGLGLRLIYFSYDVKMKEKGDIPEGYSVSREKKERFSLILESASTNQTSMYLCASRGGLPPDTQYFGPGTRLTVL.

This clonotype was seen a few times. The V call is TRBV12-3 or TRBV12-4, the J call TRBJ2-1; 10 positions agree with TRBD2. CDR3 length equals 16 residues. Trimming cost V 6 bases and J 7 bases; bases outside gene matches: 12. The CDR3 reads CASRASGGYQRNEQFF. Written as DNA, the CDR3 is TGTGCCAGCAGAGCTAGCGGGGGATACCAACGGAATGAGCAGTTCTTC.

V gene TRBV6-1 combines with J gene TRBJ1-1; D is unclear. Germline V gives CDR1 MNHNS, CDR2 SASEGT. The CDR3 has 16 amino acids. The V end lost 5 bases, the J end lost 0 bases, and 16 bases lay between the germline ends. In DNA, the CDR3 is TGTGCCAGCAGTCAGAGATCGACACCCATGAACACTGAAGCTTTCTTT. This codes for CASSQRSTPMNTEAFF.

In its sample, this clonotype was seen a few times. The chain combines TRBV4-3 with TRBJ2-7; D is unresolved. V was trimmed by 2 bases and J by 0 bases, leaving 8 bases between them. The CDR3 spans 14 residues. CDR1 and CDR2 (germline): LGHNA, YSLEER. The CDR3 DNA reads TGCGCCAGCAGCCAAAGGCTGAGCTCCTACGAGCAGTACTTC. It specifies CASSQRLSSYEQYF.

CDR3 sequence (DNA): TGTGCCAGCAGTCCCCCGCCACGAGGCAATCAGCCCCAGCATTTT. Translation gives CASSPPPRGNQPQHF. The gene calls are TRBV28 and TRBJ1-5; no clear D. With 5 bases removed from V and 2 bases from J, the gap between germline ends came to 13 bases. The V gene's germline CDR1 is MDHEN and CDR2 SYDVKM. The CDR3 has 15 amino acids. Together with reference TRBV28 and TRBJ1-5, the CDR3 gives the full variable domain: DVKVTQSSRYLVKRTGEKVFLECVQDMDHENMFWYRQDPGLGLRLIYFSYDVKMKEKGDIPEGYSVSREKKERFSLILESASTNQTSMYLCASSPPPRGNQPQHFGDGTRLSIL.

The CDR3 DNA reads as TGTGCCAGCAGCTTAAGCCAGGGCGAGCAGTTCTTC. It codes for CASSLSQGEQFF. The J gene is TRBJ2-1, the V gene TRBV7-9, with D perhaps matching TRBD1 (5 bases). Germline CDR1 and CDR2: SEHNR and FQNEAQ (reference sequence). This CDR3 has 12 amino acids. Trimming shortened V by 2 bases and J by 10 bases, and 9 bases separated the two germline ends.

This clonotype was observed many times. This chain links TRBV7-2 with TRBJ1-1; no reliable D call. V was pared by 5 bases and J by 6 bases, with 13 bases between. CDR1 is SGHTA, CDR2 FQGNSA, per germline. The CDR3 spans 13 residues. CDR3 residues: CASSVRGGAEAFF. CDR3 DNA sequence: TGTGCCAGCAGCGTACGGGGAGGTGCTGAAGCTTTCTTT.

The CDR3 protein is CASSPRGSQETQYF. In nucleotides, the CDR3 is TGTGCCAGCAGCCCGCGGGGGAGCCAAGAGACCCAGTACTTC. V is TRBV11-2 and J is TRBJ2-5, with 7 bases fitting TRBD2. J gave up 1 base and V 5 bases, and 4 bases lay outside the gene matches. Germline values: CDR1 SGHAT, CDR2 FQNNGV. The CDR3 sequence is 14 residues long.

The rearrangement links TRBV7-9 to TRBJ2-3; D is possibly TRBD2 (5 bases). Deletions cut 3 bases from V and 5 bases from J, with 9 bases between. CDR1 is SEHNR, CDR2 FQNEAQ, per germline (reference sequence). This CDR3 contains 13 residues. The CDR3 DNA reads as TGTGCCAGCAGCTTTAGTGGGAGAGATACGCAGTATTTT. Translating it yields CASSFSGRDTQYF.

The chain combines TRBV6-1 with TRBJ2-7; TRBD2 matches at 13 bases. Trimming took 6 bases from V and 6 from J; bases not matched to a gene: 11. CDR1 and CDR2 from the germline V gene are MNHNS and SASEGT. There are 16 residues in the CDR3. The DNA of the CDR3 is TGTGCCAGCAGAGAGGGGGGACTAGCGGGATTTCGCGAGCAGTACTTC. Amino acids: CASREGGLAGFREQYF.

This clonotype has a handful of counts. The chain has TRBV7-9 and TRBJ2-5; D ambiguous. CDR3 size: 15 residues. Germline V gives CDR1 SEHNR, CDR2 FQNEAQ (reference sequence). V gave up 4 bases and J gave up 0 bases, with 12 bases separating them. CDR3 nucleotides: TGTGCCAGCAGCTCCGGGCCTGGTAACCAAGAGACCCAGTACTTC. Its protein is CASSSGPGNQETQYF. Combining the CDR3 with reference TRBV7-9 and TRBJ2-5 gives the whole variable domain DTGVSQNPRHKITKRGQNVTFRCDPISEHNRLYWYRQTLGQGPEFLTYFQNEAQLEKSRLLSDRFSAERPKGSFSTLEIQRTEQGDSAMYLCASSSGPGNQETQYFGPGTRLLVL.